These 29 T cell receptor beta chains share one sample of origin, sequenced in a study of siplizumab effects on memory and regulatory T cells. TCRdb keeps only in-frame clones here, not all; method: immunoSEQ multiplex PCR. The sample carries 100,000 or so clones, approximately 94% recorded once. Sequencing used CD4+ T cells sorted from blood. These TCRs come from a human donor in good health.

This sequence joins TRBV5-5 and TRBJ1-2; 8 nucleotides agree with TRBD1. This CDR3 is 13 amino acids long. Per germline, CDR1 SGHKS and CDR2 YYEKEE (reference sequence). The V and J ends lost 4 bases and 5 bases, in that order; junction bases with no gene match: 4. CDR3 amino acids: CASSATGGYGYTF. DNA of the CDR3: TGTGCCAGCAGCGCCACAGGGGGGTATGGCTACACCTTC.

The chain links TRBV11-2 to TRBJ2-2, with 10 bases fitting TRBD2. J lost 1 base, V lost 5 bases, and 1 base had no gene match. CDR1 is SGHAT and CDR2 is FQNNGV in the germline V gene. CDR3 size: 15 residues. The CDR3 sequence: CASSRLAGNTGELFF. The CDR3 nucleotides are TGTGCCAGCAGCAGACTAGCGGGGAACACCGGGGAGCTGTTTTTT.

V gene TRBV7-9 combines with J gene TRBJ1-4; D is possibly TRBD1 (5 bases). This CDR3 has 14 amino acids. The germline V gene encodes CDR1 SEHNR and CDR2 FQNEAQ (reference sequence). The germline V and J ends were trimmed by 0 bases and 8 bases, with 10 bases remaining between them. CDR3 loop: CASSLASGGEKLFF. The CDR3 DNA reads TGTGCCAGCAGCTTAGCGTCGGGGGGAGAAAAACTGTTTTTT.

The J gene is TRBJ2-3, the V gene TRBV5-1; D may correspond to TRBD1 or TRBD2 (5 bases each). Germline values: CDR1 SGHRS, CDR2 YFSETQ. The CDR3 is made up of 16 amino acids. The V end was cut by 3 bases, the J end by 3 bases, with 17 bases between. CDR3 coding DNA: TGCGCCAGCAGCTCGGGACGGTCACATCGGACAGATACGCAGTATTTT. It specifies CASSSGRSHRTDTQYF.

The genes are TRBV30 and TRBJ1-5, with no clear D. The CDR3 is 15 amino acids. Germline CDR1 reads GTSNPN; CDR2 reads SVGIG (reference sequence). The V end lost 1 base, the J end lost 7 bases, and 17 bases lay between the germline ends. CDR3 coding DNA: TGTGCCTGGAGTGAAACAGCTAGCTCGGGGCAGCCCCAGCATTTT. It yields the protein CAWSETASSGQPQHF.

The chain is built from TRBV7-9 and TRBJ2-7; no firm D call. The CDR3 sequence is 14 residues long. V was clipped by 4 bases and J by 3 bases, with 13 bases between them. The germline CDR1 and CDR2 sequences are SEHNR and FQNEAQ (reference sequence). The CDR3 loop is CASSSKGPNYEQYF. The CDR3 DNA reads as TGTGCCAGCAGCTCAAAAGGACCTAACTACGAGCAGTACTTC.

The chain links TRBV7-9 to TRBJ1-1; D gene uncertain. The V end lost 5 bases, the J end lost 0 bases, and 10 bases lay between the germline ends. There are 14 residues in the CDR3. CDR1 is SEHNR and CDR2 is FQNEAQ in the germline V gene (reference sequence). The CDR3 loop is CASSEQQMNTEAFF. The CDR3 region has the DNA TGTGCCAGCAGCGAACAGCAAATGAACACTGAAGCTTTCTTT.

This clone was seen once. The V gene is TRBV19, the J gene TRBJ2-7; 7 positions agree with TRBD1. The CDR3 sequence is 15 residues long. The germline gives CDR1 LNHDA, CDR2 SQIVND (reference sequence). The V and J ends lost 6 bases and 0 bases, in that order; junction bases with no gene match: 8. CDR3 amino acids: CASRDTGEISYEQYF. The CDR3 region has the DNA TGTGCCAGTAGGGACACAGGGGAGATCTCCTACGAGCAGTACTTC.

The chain uses TRBV7-8 and TRBJ2-5; no clear D gene. CDR1 is SGHVS, CDR2 FQNEAQ, per germline. CDR3 length: 14 residues. V lost 1 base, J lost 4 bases, and 10 bases lay in between. The CDR3 region is CASSLVARAETQYF. Here the CDR3 DNA reads TGTGCCAGCAGCTTAGTTGCTAGAGCAGAGACCCAGTACTTC.

The chain's CDR3 is CASSWDTNEKLFF. CDR3 in DNA: TGTGCCAGCAGTTGGGACACCAATGAAAAACTGTTTTTT. The chain joins TRBV27 to TRBJ1-4; the D gene is possibly TRBD1 (6 bases). Germline CDR1 and CDR2: MNHEY and SMNVEV (reference sequence). V shed 4 bases and J shed 5 bases, with 8 bases lying between them. The CDR3 covers 13 residues. Full variable domain (outside the CDR3, taken from reference TRBV27 and TRBJ1-4): EAQVTQNPRYLITVTGKKLTVTCSQNMNHEYMSWYRQDPGLGLRQIYYSMNVEVTDKGDVPEGYKVSRKEKRNFPLILESPSPNQTSLYFCASSWDTNEKLFFGSGTQLSVL.

The chain combines TRBV6-1 with TRBJ1-2; D remains unclear. Trimming took 5 bases from V and 4 from J, leaving 14 bases between them. Germline CDR1 and CDR2: MNHNS and SASEGT. The CDR3 contains 14 residues. The CDR3 coding sequence is TGTGCCAGCAGTCCCCCCTGGGGTACCTATGGCTACACCTTC. Translation gives CASSPPWGTYGYTF.

V usage is TRBV6-5 and J usage is TRBJ1-2, with D unclear. Germline CDR1 reads MNHEY; CDR2 reads SVGAGI. The CDR3 length is 15 residues. Trimming stripped 0 bases from V and 2 bases from J, with 10 bases between. CDR3 DNA: TGTGCCAGCAGTTACTCCTCGGTTTTAAACTATGGCTACACCTTC. It specifies CASSYSSVLNYGYTF.

The chain has TRBV5-1 and TRBJ2-7, with D perhaps TRBD1 (6 bases). Germline V gene sequence: CDR1 SGHRS, CDR2 YFSETQ. The CDR3 is 14 amino acids. V was pared by 5 bases and J by 4 bases, with 16 bases between. DNA of the CDR3: TGCGCCAGCAGGTTAACAGGGCAAGCTTACGAGCAGTACTTC. Its translation is CASRLTGQAYEQYF.

The V call is TRBV6-6, the J call TRBJ1-1; D may be TRBD1 (6 bases). V lost 6 bases, J lost 2 bases, and 13 bases lay in between. This CDR3 comprises 14 residues. Germline-derived CDR1 and CDR2 are MNHNY and SVGAGI (reference sequence). CDR3 bases: TGTGCCAGCAGAGGACAGACGGTAAACACTGAAGCTTTCTTT. This encodes CASRGQTVNTEAFF.

The chain employs TRBV5-6 and TRBJ2-7; the D call may be TRBD1 or TRBD2 (5 bases each). The ends were cut back, 3 bases at V and 2 bases at J, with 9 bases in the middle. The CDR3 contains 13 residues. Germline lookup yields CDR1 SGHDT and CDR2 YYEEEE. DNA of the CDR3: TGTGCCAGCAGCTGGGGGAGAGCCTACGAGCAGTACTTC. Protein: CASSWGRAYEQYF.

This sequence joins TRBV7-9 and TRBJ1-2; a weak D match, TRBD1 (5 bases). The CDR3 has 14 amino acids. The germline CDR1 and CDR2 sequences are SEHNR and FQNEAQ (reference sequence). Between the trimmed V and J ends, which lost 1 base and 2 bases, there was a span of 8 bases. This chain's CDR3 is CASSLGGVNYGYTF. The CDR3 DNA follows: TGTGCCAGCAGCTTAGGGGGGGTCAACTATGGCTACACCTTC.

This chain connects TRBV5-4 to TRBJ1-1; D is undetermined. The V end was cut by 4 bases, the J end by 8 bases, with 12 bases between. Germline assignment: CDR1 SGHNT and CDR2 YYREEE (reference sequence). The CDR3 is 12 residues long. In nucleotides, the CDR3 is TGTGCCAGCAGCGACCTTCTGCAAGAAGCTTTCTTT. Translation: CASSDLLQEAFF. Drawing the rest from reference TRBV5-4 and TRBJ1-1, the complete variable domain is ETGVTQSPTHLIKTRGQQVTLRCSSQSGHNTVSWYQQALGQGPQFIFQYYREEENGRGNFPPRFSGLQFPNYSSELNVNALELDDSALYLCASSDLLQEAFFGQGTRLTVV.

In this sample, this clone turned up once. CDR3 protein: CASRPLGAGVETQYF. The CDR3 DNA is TGTGCCAGCAGGCCCCTGGGAGCGGGAGTGGAGACCCAGTACTTC. The V call is TRBV27, the J call TRBJ2-5; 8 bases line up with TRBD2. The CDR3 runs to 15 residues. J gave up 5 bases and V 6 bases, and 11 bases lay outside the gene matches. CDR1 is MNHEY and CDR2 is SMNVEV in the germline V gene (reference sequence).

The V and J genes are TRBV30 and TRBJ1-2; 8 nucleotides match TRBD1. V shed 2 bases, J shed 6 bases, and the junction held 5 bases outside the gene matches. The CDR3 contains 13 residues. CDR1 is GTSNPN and CDR2 is SVGIG in the germline V gene (reference sequence). CDR3 protein: CAWSNQDRDGYTF. Written as DNA, the CDR3 is TGTGCCTGGAGTAATCAGGACAGGGATGGCTACACCTTC.

The rearrangement links TRBV6-1 to TRBJ1-2, with 8 bases matching TRBD1. In germline, CDR1 is MNHNS, CDR2 SASEGT. The CDR3 sequence is 13 residues long. V gave up 7 bases and J gave up 4 bases; unmatched junction bases: 5. CDR3 amino acids: CASNPTGVYGYTF. The DNA for the CDR3 is TGTGCCAGCAATCCGACAGGGGTCTATGGCTACACCTTC.

J is TRBJ1-5 and V is TRBV30; 8 nucleotides agree with TRBD1. Germline V CDR1 and CDR2: GTSNPN, SVGIG (reference sequence). The CDR3 covers 17 residues. Losses at the gene ends were 2 bases for V and 2 bases for J; bases not matched to a gene: 11. The CDR3 nucleotides read TGTGCCTGGAGTAGAATAGGACAGGGTGGGGGCAATCAGCCCCAGCATTTT. Protein: CAWSRIGQGGGNQPQHF.

This clone has only a few counts. V usage is TRBV19 and J usage is TRBJ1-2; TRBD1 matches 7 bases. This CDR3 contains 15 residues. V lost 5 bases and J lost 4; bases outside the gene matches: 10. Germline CDR1 and CDR2: LNHDA and SQIVND (reference sequence). The CDR3 reads CASSPRTGSGYGYTF. The DNA for the CDR3 is TGTGCCAGTAGTCCTCGGACAGGAAGCGGCTATGGCTACACCTTC.

V is TRBV4-1 and J is TRBJ2-1, with TRBD2 matching over 8 bases. The CDR3 is 17 residues long. Losses at the gene ends were 1 base for V and 4 bases for J; bases not matched to a gene: 9. The germline gives CDR1 MGHRA, CDR2 YSYEKL. DNA for the CDR3: TGCGCCAGCAGCCAAGTGGGTAGCGGGGCAAAATACAATGAGCAGTTCTTC. Translating it yields CASSQVGSGAKYNEQFF.

This chain uses TRBV12-5 with TRBJ2-3; D may match TRBD1 or TRBD2 (5 bases each). The CDR3 sequence is 14 residues long. V lost 1 base and J lost 6, with 11 bases in between. Germline V gene data show CDR1 as LGHNT and CDR2 as FRNRAP. The CDR3 region is CASGLEEWGDTQYF. The CDR3 nucleotides are TGTGCTAGTGGTTTGGAGGAATGGGGGGATACGCAGTATTTT.

The chain couples TRBV5-1 to TRBJ2-7; D uncertain. Germline V lookup: CDR1 SGHRS, CDR2 YFSETQ. The CDR3 extends over 15 amino acids. V shed 5 bases and J shed 2 bases, with 17 bases lying between them. The CDR3 spells CASRRTGGNPYEQYF. CDR3 in DNA: TGCGCCAGCAGGAGGACGGGTGGAAATCCCTACGAGCAGTACTTC.

The chain uses TRBV18 and TRBJ2-7; D is uncertain. The germline CDR1 and CDR2 sequences are KGHSH and LQKENI. The length of the CDR3 is 12 residues. The V and J ends lost 3 bases and 2 bases respectively, with 5 bases between them. This chain's CDR3 is CASSPSTYEQYF. CDR3 nucleotides: TGTGCCAGCTCACCCTCCACCTACGAGCAGTACTTC.

This rearrangement joins TRBV11-3 to TRBJ2-5; TRBD2 matches at 10 bases. This CDR3 region has 16 residues. Looked up from germline, CDR1 is SGHNT and CDR2 is YENEEA. V lost 5 bases, J lost 1 base, and 7 bases stayed unmatched. The CDR3 DNA is TGTGCCAGCAGCAGGGGACGACTAGCGGGCCAAGAGACCCAGTACTTC. It translates to CASSRGRLAGQETQYF.

This chain joins TRBV19 and TRBJ2-2, with D perhaps matching TRBD2 (7 bases). Trimming took 5 bases from V and 2 from J, leaving 18 bases between them. Per germline, CDR1 LNHDA and CDR2 SQIVND (reference sequence). The CDR3 contains 17 residues. The CDR3 spells CASSPRGAGANTGELFF. In DNA form, the CDR3 reads TGTGCCAGTAGTCCCCGGGGGGCGGGAGCCAACACCGGGGAGCTGTTTTTT.

V gene TRBV5-1 combines with J gene TRBJ1-1; 9 bases fit TRBD1. Per germline, CDR1 SGHRS and CDR2 YFSETQ. The CDR3 sequence is 14 residues long. V trimming: 4 bases; J trimming: 1 base; junction bases outside the gene matches: 2. DNA for the CDR3: TGCGCCAGCAGCAAGGGACAGGGGAACACTGAAGCTTTCTTT. Translation gives CASSKGQGNTEAFF.